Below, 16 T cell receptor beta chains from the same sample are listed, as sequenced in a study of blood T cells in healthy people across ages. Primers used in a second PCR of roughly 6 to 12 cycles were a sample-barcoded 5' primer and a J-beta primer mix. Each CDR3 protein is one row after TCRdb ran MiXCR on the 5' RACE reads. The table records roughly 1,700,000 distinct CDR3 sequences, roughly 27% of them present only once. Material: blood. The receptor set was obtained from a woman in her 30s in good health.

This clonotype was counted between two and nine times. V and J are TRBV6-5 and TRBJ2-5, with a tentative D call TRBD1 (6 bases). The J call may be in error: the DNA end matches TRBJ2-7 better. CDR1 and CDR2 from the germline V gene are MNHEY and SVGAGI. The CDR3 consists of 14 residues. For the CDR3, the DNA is TGTGCCAGCAGTTCAGCCCTACAGGGCGGCGAGCAGTACTTC. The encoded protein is CASSSALQGGEQYF.

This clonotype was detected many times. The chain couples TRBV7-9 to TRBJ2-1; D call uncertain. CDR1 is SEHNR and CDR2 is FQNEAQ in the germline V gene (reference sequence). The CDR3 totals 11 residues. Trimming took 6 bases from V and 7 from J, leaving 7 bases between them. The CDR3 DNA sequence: TGTGCCAGCAGGGGTTTTAATGAGCAGTTCTTC. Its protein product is CASRGFNEQFF.

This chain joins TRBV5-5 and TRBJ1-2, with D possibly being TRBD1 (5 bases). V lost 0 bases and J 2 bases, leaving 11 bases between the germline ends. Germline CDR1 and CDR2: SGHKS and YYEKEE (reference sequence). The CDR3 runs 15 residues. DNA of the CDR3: TGTGCCAGCAGCTTGGAGGCAGGGCCAAACTATGGCTACACCTTC. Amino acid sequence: CASSLEAGPNYGYTF.

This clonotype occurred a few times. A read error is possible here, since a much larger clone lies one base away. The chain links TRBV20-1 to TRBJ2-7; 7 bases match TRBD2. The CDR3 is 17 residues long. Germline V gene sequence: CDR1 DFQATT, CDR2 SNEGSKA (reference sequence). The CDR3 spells CSARAAGAPLSSCEQYF. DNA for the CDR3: TGCAGTGCTAGAGCGGCGGGAGCGCCGCTCAGCTCCTGCGAGCAGTACTTC.

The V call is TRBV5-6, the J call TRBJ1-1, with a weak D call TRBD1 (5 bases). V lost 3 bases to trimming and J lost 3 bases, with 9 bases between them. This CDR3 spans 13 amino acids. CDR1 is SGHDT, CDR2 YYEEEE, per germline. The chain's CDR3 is CASSWRGDTEAFF. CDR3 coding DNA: TGTGCCAGCAGCTGGAGAGGGGACACTGAAGCTTTCTTT.

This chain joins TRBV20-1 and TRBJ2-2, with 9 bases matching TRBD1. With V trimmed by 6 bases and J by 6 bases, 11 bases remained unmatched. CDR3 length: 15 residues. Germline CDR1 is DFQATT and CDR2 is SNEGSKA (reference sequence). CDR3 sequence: CSAKLQGAGPGELFF. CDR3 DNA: TGCAGTGCCAAACTACAGGGGGCGGGACCCGGGGAGCTGTTTTTT.

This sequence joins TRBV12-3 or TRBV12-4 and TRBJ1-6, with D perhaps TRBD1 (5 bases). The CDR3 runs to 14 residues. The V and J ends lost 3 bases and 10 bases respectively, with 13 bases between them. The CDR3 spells CASSFAQGKSPLHF. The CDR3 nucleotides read TGTGCCAGCAGTTTCGCGCAGGGCAAATCACCCCTCCACTTT.

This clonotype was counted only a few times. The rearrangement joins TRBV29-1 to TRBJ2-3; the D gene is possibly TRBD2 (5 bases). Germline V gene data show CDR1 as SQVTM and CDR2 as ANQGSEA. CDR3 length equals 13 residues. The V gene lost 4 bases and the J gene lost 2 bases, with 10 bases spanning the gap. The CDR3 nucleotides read TGCAGCGTTGTGGCCCGGGACACAGATACGCAGTATTTT. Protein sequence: CSVVARDTDTQYF.

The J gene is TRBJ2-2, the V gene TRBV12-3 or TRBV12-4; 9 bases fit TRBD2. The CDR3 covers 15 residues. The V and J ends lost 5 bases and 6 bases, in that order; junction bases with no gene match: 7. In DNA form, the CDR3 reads TGTGCCAGCAGTAGGACTAGCGTTGGGCCCGGGGAGCTGTTTTTT. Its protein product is CASSRTSVGPGELFF.

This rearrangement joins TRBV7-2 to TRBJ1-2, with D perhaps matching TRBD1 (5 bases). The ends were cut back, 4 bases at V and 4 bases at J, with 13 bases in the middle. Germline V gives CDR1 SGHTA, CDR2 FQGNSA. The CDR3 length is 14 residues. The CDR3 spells CASSSRGRPYGYTF. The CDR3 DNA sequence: TGTGCCAGCAGCTCTCGGGGACGGCCCTATGGCTACACCTTC.

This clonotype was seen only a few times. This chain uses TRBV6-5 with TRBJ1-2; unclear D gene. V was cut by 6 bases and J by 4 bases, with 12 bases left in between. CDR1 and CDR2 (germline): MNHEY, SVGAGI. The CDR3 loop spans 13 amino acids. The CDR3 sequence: CASSRTRAYGYTF. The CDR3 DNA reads TGTGCCAGCAGCAGGACTCGGGCCTATGGCTACACCTTC.

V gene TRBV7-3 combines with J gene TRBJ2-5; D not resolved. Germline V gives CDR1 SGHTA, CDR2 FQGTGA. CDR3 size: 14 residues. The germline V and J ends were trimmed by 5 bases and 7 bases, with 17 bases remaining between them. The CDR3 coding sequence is TGTGCCAGCAGCCCGAATGCGTTTGGTGGGACCCAGTACTTC. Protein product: CASSPNAFGGTQYF.

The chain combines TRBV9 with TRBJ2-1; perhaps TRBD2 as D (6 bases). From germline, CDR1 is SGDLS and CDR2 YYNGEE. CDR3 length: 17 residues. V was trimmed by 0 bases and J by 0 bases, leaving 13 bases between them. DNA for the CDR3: TGTGCCAGCAGCGTAGGGGGAATCGGGGGCTCCTACAATGAGCAGTTCTTC. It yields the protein CASSVGGIGGSYNEQFF.

The CDR3: CSAREGLALDTQYF. In DNA, the CDR3 is TGCAGTGCTAGGGAGGGACTAGCGCTGGATACGCAGTATTTT. This chain joins TRBV20-1 and TRBJ2-3, with TRBD2 matching 10 bases. Losses at the gene ends were 3 bases for V and 6 bases for J; bases not matched to a gene: 6. CDR3 length: 14 amino acids. Germline values: CDR1 DFQATT, CDR2 SNEGSKA (reference sequence).

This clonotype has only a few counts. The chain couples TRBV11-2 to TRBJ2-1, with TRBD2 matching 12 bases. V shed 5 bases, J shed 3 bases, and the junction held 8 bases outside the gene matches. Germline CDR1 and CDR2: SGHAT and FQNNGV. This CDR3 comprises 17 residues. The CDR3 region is CASSLRTSGDLYNEQFF. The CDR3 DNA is TGTGCCAGCAGCCTGAGGACTAGCGGGGATCTCTACAATGAGCAGTTCTTC.

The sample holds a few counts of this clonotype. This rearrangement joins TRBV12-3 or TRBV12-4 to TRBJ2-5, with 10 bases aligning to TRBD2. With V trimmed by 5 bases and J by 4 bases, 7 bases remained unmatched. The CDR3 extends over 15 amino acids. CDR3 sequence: CASSVSGGAPETQYF. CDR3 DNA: TGTGCCAGCAGTGTAAGCGGGGGGGCCCCAGAGACCCAGTACTTC.